This T cell receptor beta chain was recovered during a study of radiotherapy plus CTLA-4 blockade in lung cancer. Regarding this clone: Its target is unknown.

Some clones are missing from TCRdb's copy, which holds only in-frame ones; the method was immunoSEQ multiplex PCR. The sample yields roughly 93,000 clones, roughly four fifths seen once. General study results and limits: Clones derived from tumor TCRs expanded in blood after radiotherapy plus ipilimumab.

The sequence was collected from a human donor with non-small cell lung cancer who had a partial response to radiotherapy plus ipilimumab. The source material was peripheral blood, sampled from a patient treated with radiotherapy plus ipilimumab.

The CDR3 region is CASILRLAGDITYEQYF. CDR3 in DNA: TGTGCCAGCATCCTCAGACTAGCGGGAGATATCACTTACGAGCAGTACTTC. The chain employs TRBV28 and TRBJ2-7, with 12 bases matching TRBD2. Germline assignment: CDR1 MDHEN and CDR2 SYDVKM. This CDR3 has 17 amino acids. With 7 bases clipped from V and 4 bases from J, the junction kept 14 bases outside the gene matches.